The clone carrying this T cell receptor beta chain appeared a few times. Its antigen is unidentified. V was cut by 3 bases and J by 5 bases, with 19 bases left in between. CDR3 length: 16 amino acids. Germline V gives CDR1 SGHTA, CDR2 FQGNSA. 5'RACE primed from the constant segment yielded TCR alpha and TCR beta cDNA libraries bearing sample barcodes and UMIs. TCRdb used MiXCR to reprocess the 5' RACE reads, holding one entry per CDR3 protein. The sample records about 470,000 distinct CDR3 sequences, 15% to 20% being singletons. These data are taken from a study of T-cell memory formation after mild COVID-19. General study points: The study found balanced CD4/CD8 in clones contracting day 15 to 85 and a CD4+ lean in later expanders. Shrinking CD4+ clones were chiefly CM and EM; CD8+ ones were chiefly EMRA.

The chain links TRBV7-2 to TRBJ2-5; D may correspond to TRBD1 or TRBD2 (5 bases each). This TCR was recovered from an adult woman who had mild COVID-19 (a few samples of this study predate the infection). Cell type and time point are not known. The sequencing sample was made of PBMCs or a T cell subset sorted from them (not recorded which). For the CDR3, the DNA is TGTGCCAGCAGCTTGGAACGGGGCGGTCAACGGGAGACCCAGTACTTC. This translates into CASSLERGGQRETQYF.